The next 26 T cell receptor beta chains were all read from a single sample in a study of blood T cell repertoires in COVID-19. The assay was immunoSEQ multiplex PCR, and TCRdb's table has in-frame clones only and misses some. Found here are around 250,000 clones, approximately 80% of them singletons; the top ten hold about 5%. The sample was PBMCs or T cells enriched from blood (not recorded which). The receptor set was obtained from a middle-aged man who had been exposed to COVID-19.

The chain has TRBV30 and TRBJ2-7; a weak D match, TRBD2 (5 bases). V was trimmed by 4 bases and J by 3 bases, leaving 16 bases between them. Germline assignment: CDR1 GTSNPN and CDR2 SVGIG (reference sequence). The length of the CDR3 is 14 residues. The CDR3 protein is CAWTSQEAFYEQYF. The CDR3 nucleotides are TGTGCCTGGACCTCCCAGGAGGCCTTCTACGAGCAGTACTTC.

The gene calls are TRBV9 and TRBJ1-1, with D possibly matching TRBD1 (6 bases). The CDR3 has 13 residues. CDR1 is SGDLS, CDR2 YYNGEE, per germline. V lost 4 bases, J lost 6 bases, and 13 bases lay in between. The CDR3 is CASSPGWGPEAFF. Written as DNA, the CDR3 is TGTGCCAGCAGCCCAGGTTGGGGGCCTGAAGCTTTCTTT.

The genes are TRBV7-9 and TRBJ2-4, with unresolved D. The CDR3 loop spans 16 amino acids. V gave up 2 bases and J gave up 0 bases, with 11 bases separating them. Germline V CDR1 and CDR2: SEHNR, FQNEAQ (reference sequence). The CDR3 here is CASSLLAEVAKNIQYF. DNA of the CDR3: TGTGCCAGCAGCTTATTGGCGGAAGTAGCCAAAAACATTCAGTACTTC.

Points on this clone: One end of the junction does not line up with germline, which may come from a read error. The chain is built from TRBV29-1 and TRBJ1-6; 8 nucleotides agree with TRBD1. Germline V lookup: CDR1 SQVTM, CDR2 ANQGSEA. This CDR3 is built from 14 residues. CDR3 sequence reads: CSVKDRGDNSPLHF. In nucleotides, the CDR3 is TGCAGCGTTAAAGACAGGGGCGATAATTCACCCCTCCACTTT.

The chain is built from TRBV10-1 and TRBJ2-3, with D unclear. The CDR3 totals 15 residues. CDR1 is WNHNN, CDR2 SYGVQD, per germline (reference sequence). V was pared by 5 bases and J by 1 base, with 13 bases between. The CDR3 bases are TGCGCCAGCAGTCCCCACTCCGCGGGCACAGATACGCAGTATTTT. Amino acid sequence: CASSPHSAGTDTQYF.

The rearrangement joins TRBV5-4 to TRBJ1-6; possible D gene TRBD1, 6 bases. The germline CDR1 and CDR2 sequences are SGHNT and YYREEE (reference sequence). Trimming removed 2 bases at V and 6 bases at J, with 15 bases between. There are 16 residues in the CDR3. The CDR3 nucleotides read TGTGCCAGCAGCTTTGAGGGCAGGGGTGTTAATTCACCCCTCCACTTT. It specifies CASSFEGRGVNSPLHF.

The chain has TRBV5-5 and TRBJ1-2; TRBD1 might be the D (5 bases). V shed 3 bases and J shed 0 bases, with 12 bases lying between them. This CDR3 has 15 amino acids. The germline gives CDR1 SGHKS, CDR2 YYEKEE (reference sequence). The CDR3 DNA sequence: TGTGCCAGCAGCTCGGACGGGGGAACTAACTATGGCTACACCTTC. This gives the protein CASSSDGGTNYGYTF.

The chain joins TRBV7-9 to TRBJ1-1; 8 nucleotides agree with TRBD1. Trimming cost V 4 bases and J 5 bases; bases outside gene matches: 9. The CDR3 runs to 15 residues. In germline, CDR1 is SEHNR, CDR2 FQNEAQ (reference sequence). CDR3 loop: CASSSIQGGNTEAFF. In DNA, the CDR3 is TGTGCCAGCAGCTCGATACAGGGGGGGAATACTGAAGCTTTCTTT.

This sequence joins TRBV6-5 and TRBJ2-1; 9 nucleotides match TRBD2. Germline CDR1 is MNHEY and CDR2 is SVGAGI. V was clipped by 7 bases and J by 3 bases; unmatched bases: 7. The CDR3 has 15 amino acids. The CDR3 bases are TGTGCCAGCAAGATTAGCGGGAGCGGCTACAATGAGCAGTTCTTC. It codes for CASKISGSGYNEQFF.

The chain combines TRBV19 with TRBJ2-7, with a tentative D call TRBD1 (5 bases). The CDR3 is 15 amino acids. Trimming pared 7 bases from V and 2 bases from J, leaving 18 bases between. Germline-derived CDR1 and CDR2 are LNHDA and SQIVND (reference sequence). CDR3 nucleotides: TGTGCCAGTAAACCACAGGAATCCCCAACCTACGAGCAGTACTTC. It codes for CASKPQESPTYEQYF.

J is TRBJ1-1 and V is TRBV5-5; 8 positions match TRBD1. Trimming took 3 bases from V and 7 from J; bases not matched to a gene: 8. This CDR3 region has 14 residues. Germline V gene sequence: CDR1 SGHKS, CDR2 YYEKEE (reference sequence). The CDR3 DNA is TGTGCCAGCAGCTCTCAGGGGGCTTTCGGTGAAGCTTTCTTT. It yields the protein CASSSQGAFGEAFF.

This rearrangement joins TRBV6-6 to TRBJ2-6, with 8 bases identical to TRBD1. V dropped 6 bases and J dropped 0; count of bases not matched to a gene: 4. Germline V gene lookup returns CDR1 MNHNY and CDR2 SVGAGI (reference sequence). The CDR3 extends over 16 amino acids. The CDR3 is CASRGTGDSGANVLTF. In DNA, the CDR3 is TGTGCCAGCAGGGGGACAGGTGACTCTGGGGCCAACGTCCTGACTTTC.

The V call is TRBV2, the J call TRBJ1-2; D unresolved. V gave up 8 bases and J gave up 4 bases, with 20 bases separating them. This CDR3 region has 15 residues. Germline lookup yields CDR1 SNHLY and CDR2 FYNNEI. CDR3: CASRLDGISGYGYTF. The CDR3 bases are TGTGCCAGCCGCCTAGATGGTATTTCTGGCTATGGCTACACCTTC. Looking up the rest from reference TRBV2 and TRBJ1-2 gives the full variable domain: EPEVTQTPSHQVTQMGQEVILRCVPISNHLYFYWYRQILGQKVEFLVSFYNNEISEKSEIFDDQFSVERPDGSNFTLKIRSTKLEDSAMYFCASRLDGISGYGYTFGSGTRLTVV.

The sample holds a few counts of this clone. CDR3 sequence reads: CSVVTGVEGYTF. The CDR3 DNA follows: TGCAGCGTTGTGACAGGGGTAGAGGGCTACACCTTC. This chain joins TRBV29-1 and TRBJ1-2; 8 nucleotides match TRBD1. The CDR3 runs 12 residues. The trim removed 4 bases at V and 8 bases at J, leaving 6 bases unmatched. Germline CDR1 and CDR2: SQVTM and ANQGSEA.

This clone has only a few counts. This chain connects TRBV4-1 to TRBJ1-4; no firm D call. The CDR3 covers 15 residues. Germline V gene lookup returns CDR1 MGHRA and CDR2 YSYEKL. V was trimmed by 0 bases and J by 5 bases, leaving 10 bases between them. In DNA form, the CDR3 reads TGCGCCAGCAGCCAAGAAGGAGGGAAGAATGAAAAACTGTTTTTT. Translating gives CASSQEGGKNEKLFF.

The chain combines TRBV24-1 with TRBJ2-5; D might be TRBD1 (6 bases). Trimming took 5 bases from V and 4 from J, leaving 10 bases between them. Germline V gives CDR1 KGHDR, CDR2 SFDVKD. The CDR3 is 13 amino acids. CDR3 sequence reads: CATSVLGAETQYF. The CDR3 DNA follows: TGTGCCACCAGTGTATTGGGGGCAGAGACCCAGTACTTC.

The chain carries TRBV2 and TRBJ2-3; TRBD2 matches 10 bases. Germline lookup yields CDR1 SNHLY and CDR2 FYNNEI. The CDR3 has 15 amino acids. J was trimmed by 0 bases and V by 5 bases; bases with no gene match: 2. CDR3 coding DNA: TGTGCCAGCAGTTGGACTAGCGGTAGCACAGATACGCAGTATTTT. Protein product: CASSWTSGSTDTQYF. The variable domain in full, with the rest retrieved from reference TRBV2 and TRBJ2-3, is EPEVTQTPSHQVTQMGQEVILRCVPISNHLYFYWYRQILGQKVEFLVSFYNNEISEKSEIFDDQFSVERPDGSNFTLKIRSTKLEDSAMYFCASSWTSGSTDTQYFGPGTRLTVL.

J is TRBJ2-1 and V is TRBV5-1; tentative D call: TRBD2 (7 bases). The germline V gene has CDR1 SGHRS and CDR2 YFSETQ. V gave up 5 bases and J gave up 4 bases, with 13 bases separating them. The CDR3 has 14 residues. For the CDR3, the DNA is TGCGCCAGCAGGGTAGGGGGAGGGTACAATGAGCAGTTCTTC. Protein: CASRVGGGYNEQFF.

This clone is a singleton in its sample. The chain joins TRBV5-1 to TRBJ1-2, with D perhaps matching TRBD1 (5 bases). There are 17 residues in the CDR3. V was clipped by 1 base and J by 7 bases, with 23 bases between them. The germline V gene encodes CDR1 SGHRS and CDR2 YFSETQ. The CDR3 is CASSLTVGRAIKSGYTF. For the CDR3, the DNA is TGCGCCAGCAGCTTGACCGTGGGCAGGGCGATTAAGAGTGGCTACACCTTC. The variable domain in full, with the rest retrieved from reference TRBV5-1 and TRBJ1-2, is KAGVTQTPRYLIKTRGQQVTLSCSPISGHRSVSWYQQTPGQGLQFLFEYFSETQRNKGNFPGRFSGRQFSNSRSEMNVSTLELGDSALYLCASSLTVGRAIKSGYTFGSGTRLTVV.

Only one count was recorded for this clone. V is TRBV5-1 and J is TRBJ2-1; D not certain. Trimming pared 4 bases from V and 0 bases from J, leaving 14 bases between. The CDR3 is 16 residues long. The germline V gene encodes CDR1 SGHRS and CDR2 YFSETQ. The CDR3 region is CASSPDFSSSYNEQFF. The CDR3 DNA reads TGCGCCAGCAGCCCTGACTTCTCGAGCTCCTACAATGAGCAGTTCTTC.

This clone was seen more than once but under ten times. This chain connects TRBV7-9 to TRBJ1-4; no firm D call. The CDR3 covers 17 residues. Between the trimmed V and J ends, which lost 4 bases and 4 bases, there was a span of 19 bases. Germline CDR1 reads SEHNR; CDR2 reads FQNEAQ (reference sequence). CDR3 DNA sequence: TGTGCCAGCAGCTCTCCGCCCCAGAAAGCGGGTAATGAAAAACTGTTTTTT. Residues: CASSSPPQKAGNEKLFF.

A single count supports this clone. The chain is built from TRBV21-1 and TRBJ1-3; TRBD1, the table's D call, was not compared with the DNA. TRBV21-1 is an annotated pseudogene. The CDR3 contains 18 residues. The CDR3 nucleotides read TGTGCCAGCAGCAGCTACGCGTATTTAGGGGGTTCTGGAAACACCATATATTTT. Protein product: CASSSYAYLGGSGNTIYF.

J is TRBJ2-1 and V is TRBV2, with 14 nucleotides matching TRBD2. Germline CDR1 and CDR2: SNHLY and FYNNEI. The CDR3 spans 15 residues. Trimming cost V 5 bases and J 4 bases; bases outside gene matches: 1. The CDR3 region is CASSRLAGGYNEQFF. CDR3 in DNA: TGTGCCAGCAGTCGACTAGCGGGAGGGTACAATGAGCAGTTCTTC.

This chain joins TRBV6-4 and TRBJ1-2; D unclear. The V and J ends lost 0 bases and 0 bases respectively, with 11 bases between them. The CDR3 is 16 amino acids. Germline V gene lookup returns CDR1 MRHNA and CDR2 SNTAGT. The CDR3 DNA reads TGTGCCAGCAGTGACTCCTTCGGCGGGGCTAACTATGGCTACACCTTC. It translates to CASSDSFGGANYGYTF.

The CDR3 coding sequence is TGTGCCAGCAGTCAGCGGGGATCCTACAATGAGCAGTTCTTC. This encodes CASSQRGSYNEQFF. J is TRBJ2-1 and V is TRBV6-5; TRBD2 aligns across 7 bases. Per germline, CDR1 MNHEY and CDR2 SVGAGI. The junction had 2 bases not matched to a gene; V was cut back by 5 bases and J by 1 base. The CDR3 totals 14 residues.

This clone turned up a few times. This sequence joins TRBV2 and TRBJ1-1, with 8 bases identical to TRBD1. Trimming at V came to 1 base and at J to 0 bases, leaving 4 bases not matched to a gene. The CDR3 is 16 residues long. CDR1 and CDR2 (germline): SNHLY, FYNNEI. The CDR3 nucleotides read TGTGCCAGCAGTGAAGTGGGGGACAGGCTGAACACTGAAGCTTTCTTT. It translates to CASSEVGDRLNTEAFF.